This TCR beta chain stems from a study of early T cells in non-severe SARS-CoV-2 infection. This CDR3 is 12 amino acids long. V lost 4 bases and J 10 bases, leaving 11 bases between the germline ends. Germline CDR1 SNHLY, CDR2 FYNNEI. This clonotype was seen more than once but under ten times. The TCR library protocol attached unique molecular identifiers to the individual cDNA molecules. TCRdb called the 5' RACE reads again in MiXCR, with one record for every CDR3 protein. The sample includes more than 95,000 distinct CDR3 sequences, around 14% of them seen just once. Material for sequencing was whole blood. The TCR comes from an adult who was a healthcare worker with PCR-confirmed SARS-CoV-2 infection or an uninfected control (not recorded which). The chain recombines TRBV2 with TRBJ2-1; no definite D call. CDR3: CASSGSGAEQFF. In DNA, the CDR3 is TGTGCCAGCAGTGGATCAGGAGCCGAGCAGTTCTTC.